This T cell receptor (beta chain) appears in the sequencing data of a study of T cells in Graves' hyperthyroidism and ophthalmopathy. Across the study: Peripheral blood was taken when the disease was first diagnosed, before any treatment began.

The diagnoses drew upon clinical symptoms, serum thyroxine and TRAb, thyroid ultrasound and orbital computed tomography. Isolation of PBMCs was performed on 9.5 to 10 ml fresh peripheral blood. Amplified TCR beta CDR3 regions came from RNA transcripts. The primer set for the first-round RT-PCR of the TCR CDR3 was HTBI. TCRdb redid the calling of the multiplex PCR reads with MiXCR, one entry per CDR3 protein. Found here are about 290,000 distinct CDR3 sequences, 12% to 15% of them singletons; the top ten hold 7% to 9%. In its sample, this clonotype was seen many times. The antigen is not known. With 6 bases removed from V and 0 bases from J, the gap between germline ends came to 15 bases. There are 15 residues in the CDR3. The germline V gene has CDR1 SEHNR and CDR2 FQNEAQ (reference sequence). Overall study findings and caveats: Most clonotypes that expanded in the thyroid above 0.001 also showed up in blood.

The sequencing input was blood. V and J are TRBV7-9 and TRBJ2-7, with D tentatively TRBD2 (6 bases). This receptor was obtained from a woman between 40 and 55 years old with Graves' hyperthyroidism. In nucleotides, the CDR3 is TGTGCCAGCAGTTTTAAAGCGGGCCTCTCCTACGAGCAGTACTTC. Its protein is CASSFKAGLSYEQYF.